Below are 5 T cell receptor beta chains sequenced from a single sample in a study of cytomegalovirus exposure and HLA in healthy donors. The table came from immunoSEQ multiplex PCR; TCRdb's copy has only in-frame clones and leaves some out. The sample shows 150,000 to 200,000 clones, roughly four fifths of them seen only once. The sequencing input was PBMCs. The receptors here all came from a young woman in good health and CMV-seropositive.

CDR3 in amino acids: CASSDSADRGEQFF. In nucleotides, the CDR3 is TGTGCCAGCAGTGACTCTGCCGATAGGGGTGAGCAGTTCTTC. The chain recombines TRBV6-4 with TRBJ2-1; D perhaps matches TRBD1 (5 bases). CDR1 is MRHNA, CDR2 SNTAGT, per germline. The V end was cut by 0 bases, the J end by 9 bases, with 12 bases between. This CDR3 is built from 14 residues.

The chain carries TRBV5-1 and TRBJ1-1; D gene uncertain. The CDR3 length is 14 residues. Germline values: CDR1 SGHRS, CDR2 YFSETQ. The V end lost 4 bases, the J end lost 2 bases, and 12 bases lay between the germline ends. This chain's CDR3 is CASSPSSGNTEAFF. The CDR3 coding sequence is TGCGCCAGCAGCCCGTCGAGCGGTAACACTGAAGCTTTCTTT.

The rearrangement links TRBV6-1 to TRBJ1-5, with TRBD1 as a possible D gene (5 bases). The CDR3 extends over 14 amino acids. The V and J ends lost 1 base and 7 bases respectively, with 11 bases between them. CDR1 MNHNS and CDR2 SASEGT come from the germline V gene. The CDR3 nucleotides read TGTGCCAGCAGTGAAGGGGGTCGGGGGCAGCCCCAGCATTTT. Translation: CASSEGGRGQPQHF.

The chain combines TRBV7-6 with TRBJ2-2; TRBD2 is a possible D gene (6 bases). Trimming shortened V by 1 base and J by 1 base, and 13 bases separated the two germline ends. CDR1 is SGHVS, CDR2 FNYEAQ, per germline. The length of the CDR3 is 17 residues. The CDR3 nucleotides are TGTGCCAGCAGCTTAGGCCGGAGCGGGTGGAACACCGGGGAGCTGTTTTTT. It translates to CASSLGRSGWNTGELFF.

The chain has TRBV27 and TRBJ2-7; 9 positions agree with TRBD1. The trim removed 3 bases at V and 3 bases at J, leaving 6 bases unmatched. Germline lookup yields CDR1 MNHEY and CDR2 SMNVEV (reference sequence). The CDR3 is made up of 15 amino acids. CDR3 nucleotide sequence: TGTGCCAGCAGTTTTACAGGGGGCGCAATCTACGAGCAGTACTTC. Translated: CASSFTGGAIYEQYF.